This TCR beta chain was identified during a study of shared clonotypes between healthy human individuals. Broader study findings: Across a handful of donors, naive CD4 shared 5% to 6%, naive CD8 more than 3%, memory CD4 roughly 2.5%, memory CD8 0.4% to 0.5%.

In germline, CDR1 is SGHTA, CDR2 FQGNSA. This CDR3 has 13 amino acids. V was pared by 0 bases and J by 12 bases, with 12 bases between. TCRdb's copy holds only in-frame clones and misses some; the assay was immunoSEQ multiplex PCR. The sample yields just over 2,000,000 clones, about 95% seen once. Comment on this clone: Its antigen is currently unknown.

Terminally differentiated effector memory CD45RA+ cells were excluded by CCR7 positive selection of CD45RO-negative cells. Sequencing was done on a sample of naive CD8+ T cells sorted from blood. The genes are TRBV7-2 and TRBJ2-1; D possibly corresponds to TRBD2 (6 bases). This clonotype was sampled from a young man in good health. Here the CDR3 reads CASSLALGGGQFF. The CDR3 DNA is TGTGCCAGCAGCTTAGCACTTGGGGGAGGGCAGTTCTTC.